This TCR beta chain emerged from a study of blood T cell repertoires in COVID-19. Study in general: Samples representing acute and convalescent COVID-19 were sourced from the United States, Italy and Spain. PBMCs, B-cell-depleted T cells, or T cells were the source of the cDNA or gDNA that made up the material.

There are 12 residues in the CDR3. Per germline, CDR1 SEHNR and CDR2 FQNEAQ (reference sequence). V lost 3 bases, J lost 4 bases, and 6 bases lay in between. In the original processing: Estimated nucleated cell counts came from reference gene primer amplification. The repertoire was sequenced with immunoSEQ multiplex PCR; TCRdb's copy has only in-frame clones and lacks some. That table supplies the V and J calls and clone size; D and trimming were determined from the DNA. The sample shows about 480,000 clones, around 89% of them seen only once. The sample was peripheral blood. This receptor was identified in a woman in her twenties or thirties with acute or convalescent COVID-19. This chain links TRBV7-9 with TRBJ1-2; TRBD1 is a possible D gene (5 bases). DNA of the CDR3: TGTGCCAGCAGCTTGGGACTCTATGGCTACACCTTC. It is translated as CASSLGLYGYTF.